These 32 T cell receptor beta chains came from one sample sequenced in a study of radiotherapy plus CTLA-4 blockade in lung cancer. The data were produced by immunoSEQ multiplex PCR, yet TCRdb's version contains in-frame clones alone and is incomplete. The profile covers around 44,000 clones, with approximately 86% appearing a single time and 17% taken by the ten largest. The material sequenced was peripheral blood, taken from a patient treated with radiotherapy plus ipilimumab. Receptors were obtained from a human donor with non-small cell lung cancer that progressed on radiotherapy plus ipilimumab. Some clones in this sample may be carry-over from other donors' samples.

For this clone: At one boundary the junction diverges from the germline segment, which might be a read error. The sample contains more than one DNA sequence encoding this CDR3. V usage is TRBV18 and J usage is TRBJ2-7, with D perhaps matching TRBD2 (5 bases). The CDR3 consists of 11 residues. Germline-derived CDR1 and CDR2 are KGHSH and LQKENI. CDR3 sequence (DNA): TGTGCTAGCTCCGTGGGAGACGAGCAGTACTTC. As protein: CASSVGDEQYF.

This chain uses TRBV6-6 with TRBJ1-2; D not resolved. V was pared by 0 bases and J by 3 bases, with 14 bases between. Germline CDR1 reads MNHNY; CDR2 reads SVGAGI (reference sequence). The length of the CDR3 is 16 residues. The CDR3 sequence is CASSYSFQDMDYGYTF. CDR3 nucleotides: TGTGCCAGCAGTTACTCCTTCCAAGACATGGACTATGGCTACACCTTC.

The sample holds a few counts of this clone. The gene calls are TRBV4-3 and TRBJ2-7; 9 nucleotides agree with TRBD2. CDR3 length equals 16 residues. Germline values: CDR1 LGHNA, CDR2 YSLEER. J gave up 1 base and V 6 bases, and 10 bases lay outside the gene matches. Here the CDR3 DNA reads TGCGCCAGCAGTTTCTCGGCTAGCGGGGAGTCCTACGAGCAGTACTTC. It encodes CASSFSASGESYEQYF.

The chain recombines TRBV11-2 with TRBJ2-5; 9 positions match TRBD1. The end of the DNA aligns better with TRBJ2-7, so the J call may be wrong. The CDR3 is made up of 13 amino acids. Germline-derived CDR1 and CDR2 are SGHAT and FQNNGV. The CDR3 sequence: CASSPGTGLEQYF. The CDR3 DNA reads TGTGCCAGCAGCCCGGGGACAGGGCTCGAGCAGTACTTC.

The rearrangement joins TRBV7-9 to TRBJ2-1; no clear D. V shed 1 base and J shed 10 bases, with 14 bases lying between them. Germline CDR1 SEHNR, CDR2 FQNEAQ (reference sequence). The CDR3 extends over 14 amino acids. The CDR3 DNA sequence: TGTGCCAGCAGCTTAGTTTTGGAAGGAGACGAGCAGTTCTTC. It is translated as CASSLVLEGDEQFF.

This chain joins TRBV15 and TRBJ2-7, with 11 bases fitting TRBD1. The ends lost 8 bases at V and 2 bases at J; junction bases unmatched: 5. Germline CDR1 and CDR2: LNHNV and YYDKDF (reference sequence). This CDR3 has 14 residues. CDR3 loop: CATQRGQGAYEQYF. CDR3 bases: TGTGCCACCCAAAGGGGACAGGGGGCCTACGAGCAGTACTTC.

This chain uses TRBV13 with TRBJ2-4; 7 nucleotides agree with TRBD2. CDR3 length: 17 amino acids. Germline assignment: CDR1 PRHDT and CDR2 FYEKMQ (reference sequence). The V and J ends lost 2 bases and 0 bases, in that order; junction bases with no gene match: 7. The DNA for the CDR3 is TGTGCCAGCAGCTTAACGGGGGAGGGATTAGCCAAAAACATTCAGTACTTC. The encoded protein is CASSLTGEGLAKNIQYF.

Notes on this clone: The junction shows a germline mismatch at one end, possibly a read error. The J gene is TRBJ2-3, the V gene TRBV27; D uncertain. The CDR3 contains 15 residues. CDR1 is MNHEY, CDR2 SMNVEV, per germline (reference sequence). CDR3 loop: CASGFTPTVPNTQYF. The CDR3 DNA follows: TGTGCCAGCGGTTTCACCCCTACAGTTCCGAATACGCAGTATTTT.

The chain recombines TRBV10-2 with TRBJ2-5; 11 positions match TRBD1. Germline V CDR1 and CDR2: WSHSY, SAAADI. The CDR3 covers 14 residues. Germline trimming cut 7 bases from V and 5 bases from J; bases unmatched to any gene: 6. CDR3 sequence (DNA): TGCGCCAGCACTGGACAGGGGGCGAGGGAGACCCAGTACTTC. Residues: CASTGQGARETQYF.

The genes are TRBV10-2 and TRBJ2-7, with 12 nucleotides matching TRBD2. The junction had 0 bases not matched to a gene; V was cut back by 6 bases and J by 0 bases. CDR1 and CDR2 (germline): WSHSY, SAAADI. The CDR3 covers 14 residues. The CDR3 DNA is TGCGCCAGCAGGACTAGCGGGGGCTCCTACGAGCAGTACTTC. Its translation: CASRTSGGSYEQYF.

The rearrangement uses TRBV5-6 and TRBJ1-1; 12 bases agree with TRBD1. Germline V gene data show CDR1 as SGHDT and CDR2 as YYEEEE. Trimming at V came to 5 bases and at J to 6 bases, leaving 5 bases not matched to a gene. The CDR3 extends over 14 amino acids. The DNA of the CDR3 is TGTGCCAGCAGGGGGGACAGGGGGCTCTCTGAAGCTTTCTTT. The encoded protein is CASRGDRGLSEAFF.

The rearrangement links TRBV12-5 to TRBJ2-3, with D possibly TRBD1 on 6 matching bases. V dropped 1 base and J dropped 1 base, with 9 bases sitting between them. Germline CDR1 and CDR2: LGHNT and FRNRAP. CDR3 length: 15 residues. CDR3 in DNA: TGTGCTAGTGGTTTGGGACAGGTTCGCACAGATACGCAGTATTTT. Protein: CASGLGQVRTDTQYF.

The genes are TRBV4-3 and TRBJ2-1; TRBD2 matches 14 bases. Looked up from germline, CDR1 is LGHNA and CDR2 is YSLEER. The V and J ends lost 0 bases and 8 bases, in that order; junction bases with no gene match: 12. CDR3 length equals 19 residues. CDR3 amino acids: CASSQDQTGTSGSWDEQFF. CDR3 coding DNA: TGCGCCAGCAGCCAAGATCAAACGGGGACTAGCGGGAGTTGGGATGAGCAGTTCTTC.

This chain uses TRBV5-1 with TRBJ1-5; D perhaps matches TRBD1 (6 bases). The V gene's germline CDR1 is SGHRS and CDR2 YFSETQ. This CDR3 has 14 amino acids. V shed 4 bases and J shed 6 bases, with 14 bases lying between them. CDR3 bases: TGCGCCAGCAGCCCGGGGGGCCAAGGTCAGCCCCAGCATTTT. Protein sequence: CASSPGGQGQPQHF.

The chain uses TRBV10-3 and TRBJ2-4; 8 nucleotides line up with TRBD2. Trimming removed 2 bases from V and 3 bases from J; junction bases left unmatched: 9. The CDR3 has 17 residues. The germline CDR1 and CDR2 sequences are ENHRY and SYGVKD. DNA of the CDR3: TGTGCCATCAGTGAGAGAGCGGGAGTGAGGGGCAAAAACATTCAGTACTTC. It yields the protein CAISERAGVRGKNIQYF.

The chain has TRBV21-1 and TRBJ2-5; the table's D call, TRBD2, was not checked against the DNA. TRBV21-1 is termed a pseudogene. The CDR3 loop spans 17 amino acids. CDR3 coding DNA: TGTGCCAGCAGCAATCAAAGGAGGAGGCCCGAGCAAGAGACCCAGTACTTC. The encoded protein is CASSNQRRRPEQETQYF.

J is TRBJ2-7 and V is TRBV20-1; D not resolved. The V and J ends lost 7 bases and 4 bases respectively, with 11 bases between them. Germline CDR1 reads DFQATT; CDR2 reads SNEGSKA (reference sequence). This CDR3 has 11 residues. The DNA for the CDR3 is TGCAGTGTTTCAGGCGATTACGAGCAGTACTTC. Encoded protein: CSVSGDYEQYF.

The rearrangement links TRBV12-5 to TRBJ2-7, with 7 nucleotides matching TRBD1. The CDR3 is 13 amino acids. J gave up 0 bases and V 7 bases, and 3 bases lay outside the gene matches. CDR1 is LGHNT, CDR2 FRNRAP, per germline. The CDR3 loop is CASAYRGSYEQYF. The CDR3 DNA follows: TGTGCTAGTGCCTACAGGGGCTCCTACGAGCAGTACTTC.

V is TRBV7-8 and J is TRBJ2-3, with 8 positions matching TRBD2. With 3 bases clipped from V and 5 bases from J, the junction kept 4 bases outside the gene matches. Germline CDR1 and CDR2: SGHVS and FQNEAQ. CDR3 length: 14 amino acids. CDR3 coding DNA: TGTGCCAGCAGCTTCGACGGGAGGGTAGATACGCAGTATTTT. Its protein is CASSFDGRVDTQYF.

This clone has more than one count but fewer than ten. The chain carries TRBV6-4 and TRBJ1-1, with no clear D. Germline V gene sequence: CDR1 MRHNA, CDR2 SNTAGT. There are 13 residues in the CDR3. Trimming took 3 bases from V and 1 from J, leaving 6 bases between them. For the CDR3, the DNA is TGTGCCAGCAGTGAATTCCGGAACACTGAAGCTTTCTTT. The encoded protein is CASSEFRNTEAFF.

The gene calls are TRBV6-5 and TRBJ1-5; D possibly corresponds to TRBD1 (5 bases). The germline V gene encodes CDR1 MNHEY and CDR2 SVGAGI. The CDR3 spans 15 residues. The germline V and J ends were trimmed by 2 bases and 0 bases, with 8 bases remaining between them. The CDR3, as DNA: TGTGCCAGCAGTTACCGACAGCTTAGCAATCAGCCCCAGCATTTT. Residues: CASSYRQLSNQPQHF.

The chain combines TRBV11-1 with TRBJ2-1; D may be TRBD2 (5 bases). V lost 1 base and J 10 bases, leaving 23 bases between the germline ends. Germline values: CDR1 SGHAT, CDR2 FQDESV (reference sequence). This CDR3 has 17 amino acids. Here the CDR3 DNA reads TGTGCCAGCAGCTTAGAAGGGCGGACCTCCGAGGGCCACGAGCAGTTCTTC. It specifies CASSLEGRTSEGHEQFF.

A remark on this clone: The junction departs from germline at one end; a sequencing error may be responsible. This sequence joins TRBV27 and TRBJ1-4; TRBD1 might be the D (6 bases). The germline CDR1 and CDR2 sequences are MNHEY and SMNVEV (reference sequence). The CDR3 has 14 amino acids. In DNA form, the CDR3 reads TGTGCCACCAGTGACGGGAGGGGGGGAGAAAAACTGTTTTTT. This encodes CATSDGRGGEKLFF.

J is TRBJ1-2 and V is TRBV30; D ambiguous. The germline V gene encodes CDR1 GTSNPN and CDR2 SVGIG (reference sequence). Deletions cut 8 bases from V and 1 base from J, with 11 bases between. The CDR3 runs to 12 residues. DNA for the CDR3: TGTGCCAGACACGGAGGTAACTATGGCTACACCTTC. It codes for CARHGGNYGYTF.

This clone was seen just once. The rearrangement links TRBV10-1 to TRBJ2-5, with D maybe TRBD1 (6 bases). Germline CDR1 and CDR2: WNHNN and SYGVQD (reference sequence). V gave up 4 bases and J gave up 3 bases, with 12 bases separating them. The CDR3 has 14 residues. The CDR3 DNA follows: TGCGCCAGCAGTGGGGGGACACCAAAAGAGACCCAGTACTTC. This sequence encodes CASSGGTPKETQYF.

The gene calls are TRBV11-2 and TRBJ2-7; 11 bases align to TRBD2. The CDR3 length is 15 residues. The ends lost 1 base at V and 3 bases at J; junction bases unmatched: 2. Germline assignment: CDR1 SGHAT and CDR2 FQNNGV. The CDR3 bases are TGTGCCAGCAGCTTAGTCCTAGCGGGGGGCTACGAGCAGTACTTC. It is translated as CASSLVLAGGYEQYF.

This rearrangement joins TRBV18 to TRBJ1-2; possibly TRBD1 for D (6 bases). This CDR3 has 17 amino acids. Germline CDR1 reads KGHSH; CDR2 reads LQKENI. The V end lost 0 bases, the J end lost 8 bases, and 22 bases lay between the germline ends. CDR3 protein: CASSPPQEYSGAKGYTF. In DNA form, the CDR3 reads TGTGCCAGCTCACCACCGCAGGAGTACTCAGGGGCGAAAGGCTACACCTTC. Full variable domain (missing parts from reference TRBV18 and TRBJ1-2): NAGVMQNPRHLVRRRGQEARLRCSPMKGHSHVYWYRQLPEEGLKFMVYLQKENIIDESGMPKERFSAEFPKEGPSILRIQQVVRGDSAAYFCASSPPQEYSGAKGYTFGSGTRLTVV.

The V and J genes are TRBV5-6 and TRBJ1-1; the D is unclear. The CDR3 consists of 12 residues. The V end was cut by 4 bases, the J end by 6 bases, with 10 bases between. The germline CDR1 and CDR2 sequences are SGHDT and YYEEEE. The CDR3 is CASSQESAEAFF. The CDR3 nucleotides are TGTGCCAGCAGCCAGGAATCGGCTGAAGCTTTCTTT.

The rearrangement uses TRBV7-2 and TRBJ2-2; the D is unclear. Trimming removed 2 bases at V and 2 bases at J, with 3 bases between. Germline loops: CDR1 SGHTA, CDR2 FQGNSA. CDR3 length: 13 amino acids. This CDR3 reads CASSLYNTGELFF. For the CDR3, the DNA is TGTGCCAGCAGCTTATATAACACCGGGGAGCTGTTTTTT.

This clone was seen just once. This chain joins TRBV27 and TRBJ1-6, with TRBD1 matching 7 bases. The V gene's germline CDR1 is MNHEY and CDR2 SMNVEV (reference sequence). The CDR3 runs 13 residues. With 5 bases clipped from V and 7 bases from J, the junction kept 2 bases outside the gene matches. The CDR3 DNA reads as TGTGCCAGCAGTGACAGGGCCAATTCACCCCTCCACTTT. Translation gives CASSDRANSPLHF.

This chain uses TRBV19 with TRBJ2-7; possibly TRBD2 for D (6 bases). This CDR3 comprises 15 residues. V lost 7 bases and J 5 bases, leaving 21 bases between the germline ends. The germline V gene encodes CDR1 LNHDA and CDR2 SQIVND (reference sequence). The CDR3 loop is CASTGRPGEGDEQYF. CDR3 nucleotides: TGTGCCAGTACCGGCCGACCGGGAGAAGGGGACGAGCAGTACTTC. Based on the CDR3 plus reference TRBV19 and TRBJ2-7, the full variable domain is DGGITQSPKYLFRKEGQNVTLSCEQNLNHDAMYWYRQDPGQGLRLIYYSQIVNDFQKGDIAEGYSVSREKKESFPLTVTSAQKNPTAFYLCASTGRPGEGDEQYFGPGTRLTVT.

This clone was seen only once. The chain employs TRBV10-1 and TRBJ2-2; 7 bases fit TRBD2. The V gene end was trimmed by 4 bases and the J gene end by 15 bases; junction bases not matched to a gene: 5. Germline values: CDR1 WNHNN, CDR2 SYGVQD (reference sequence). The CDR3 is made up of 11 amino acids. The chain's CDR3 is CASSGARGVFF. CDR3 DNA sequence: TGCGCCAGCAGTGGGGCCCGGGGGGTGTTTTTT.